This is a list of T cell receptor beta chains from one sample in a study of cytomegalovirus exposure and HLA in healthy donors. Method: immunoSEQ multiplex PCR; TCRdb's copy keeps in-frame clones and lacks some. The data hold 160,000 or so clones, with roughly 76% observed a single time. The sequencing sample was made of PBMCs. The receptors come from a woman between 45 and 60 years old in good health and CMV-seronegative. Each CDR3 is given with its conserved first and last residue. D genes are given only for firm matches. Not every row has a clone size; where given, it reads once, few, many or a size class.

>-|TRBV6-4|TRBJ2-1|15|TRBD2
CASSETSGGLREQFF
TGTGCCAGCAGTGAAACTAGCGGGGGCCTGAGGGAGCAGTTCTTC
>-|TRBV5-5|TRBJ2-2|14|-
CASSWGVNTGELFF
TGTGCCAGCAGCTGGGGGGTGAACACCGGGGAGCTGTTTTTT
>few|TRBV5-1|TRBJ1-2|13|-
CASRVAQLGGYTF
TGCGCCAGCCGGGTTGCCCAGCTTGGGGGCTACACCTTC
>-|TRBV5-1|TRBJ1-6|14|TRBD1
CASSADRVGSPLHF
TGCGCCAGCAGCGCGGACAGGGTAGGGTCACCCCTCCACTTT
>few|TRBV14|TRBJ1-3|15|-
CASSLDSTSGNTIYF
TGTGCCAGCAGCCTGGACAGCACCTCTGGAAACACCATATATTTT
>-|TRBV7-8|TRBJ2-7|15|-
CASSLVSGAIYEQYF
TGTGCCAGCAGCTTAGTCTCAGGGGCTATCTACGAGCAGTACTTC
>-|TRBV28|TRBJ2-7|14|TRBD1
CASSRTGQGGSQYF
TGTGCCAGCAGTCGCACAGGACAGGGTGGATCGCAGTACTTC
>-|TRBV9|TRBJ2-5|14|-
CASNLVGAGETQYF
TGTGCCAGCAACCTAGTGGGTGCCGGGGAGACCCAGTACTTC
>-|TRBV6-7|TRBJ2-7|13|-
CASSYMRTYEQYF
TGTGCCAGCAGTTACATGCGAACCTACGAGCAGTACTTC
>-|TRBV5-6|TRBJ1-5|15|-
CASSGGTGSNQPQHF
TGTGCCAGCAGCGGGGGGACGGGTAGCAATCAGCCCCAGCATTTT
>-|TRBV9|TRBJ2-7|14|TRBD2
CASSVGGGRNEQYF
TGTGCCAGCAGCGTAGGGGGAGGGAGGAACGAGCAGTACTTC
>-|TRBV19|TRBJ2-1|14|TRBD2
CASNAGLARNEQFF
TGTGCCAGTAACGCGGGACTAGCGCGGAATGAGCAGTTCTTC
>few|TRBV5-6|TRBJ2-1|16|TRBD2
CASSLGLAGGPAEQFF
TGTGCCAGCAGCTTGGGACTAGCGGGAGGGCCGGCCGAGCAGTTCTTC
>-|TRBV28|TRBJ1-5|15|-
CASNSPQGPNQPQHF
TGTGCCAGCAATTCACCACAGGGCCCGAATCAGCCCCAGCATTTT
>-|TRBV9|TRBJ2-7|15|-
CASSVSPQGRDEQYF
TGTGCCAGCAGCGTATCACCTCAGGGTAGGGACGAGCAGTACTTC
>few|TRBV19|TRBJ1-3|13|-
CASSGDYLNTIYF
TGTGCCAGTAGTGGGGACTATCTAAACACCATATATTTT
>-|TRBV11-2|TRBJ1-6|13|-
CASSRSNNSPLHF
TGTGCCAGCAGCCGGTCGAATAATTCACCCCTCCACTTT
>-|TRBV6-1|TRBJ2-3|14|-
CASTFGGDGTSQYF
TGTGCCAGCACGTTCGGCGGCGACGGAACCTCGCAGTATTTT
>-|TRBV6-5|TRBJ1-1|15|-
CASSYSQKKNTEAFF
TGTGCCAGCAGTTACTCACAGAAAAAGAACACTGAAGCTTTCTTT
>-|TRBV5-1|TRBJ2-1|16|TRBD1
CASSLTGDLSYNEQFF
TGCGCCAGCAGCTTGACAGGGGACCTCTCCTACAATGAGCAGTTCTTC
>-|TRBV19|TRBJ1-1|15|-
CASSPQEGRNTEAFF
TGTGCCAGTAGTCCCCAGGAGGGGCGGAACACTGAAGCTTTCTTT
>-|TRBV6-5|TRBJ1-1|12|-
CASTRGGTEAFF
TGTGCCAGCACAAGGGGTGGCACTGAAGCTTTCTTT
>-|TRBV5-4|TRBJ1-1|13|-
CASSLSRVTEAFF
TGTGCCAGCAGCTTGTCGCGGGTGACTGAAGCTTTCTTT
>-|TRBV5-1|TRBJ1-1|13|-
CASSLQEFTEAFF
TGCGCCAGCAGCTTACAGGAATTCACTGAAGCTTTCTTT
>-|TRBV7-2|TRBJ1-2|18|TRBD1
CASSMGRDRGVRDYGYTF
TGTGCCAGCAGTATGGGCCGGGACAGGGGCGTCAGGGACTATGGCTACACCTTC
>-|TRBV7-9|TRBJ1-1|12|TRBD1
CASSLEDRGAFF
TGTGCCAGCAGCTTAGAAGACAGGGGAGCTTTCTTT